Here is one TCR beta chain with its context. As yet, its antigen is unknown. The study treated chemo-refractory metastatic non-small-cell lung cancer patients with focal radiation plus ipilimumab CTLA-4 blockade. The sample belongs to a study of radiotherapy plus CTLA-4 blockade in lung cancer. Study-wide results and caveats: The best predictor of response was reported to be early blood T cell clone dynamics, with interferon-beta.

Measured with immunoSEQ multiplex PCR; TCRdb has only the in-frame clones, and not every one. Of roughly 85,000 clones in the sample, 85% to 90% were seen once. CDR1 is SGHDT and CDR2 is YYEEEE in the germline V gene. V was trimmed by 3 bases and J by 6 bases, leaving 15 bases between them. The CDR3 is 15 amino acids. The chain links TRBV5-6 to TRBJ2-2, with D tentatively TRBD1 (6 bases). The sample was peripheral blood, taken from a patient treated with radiotherapy plus ipilimumab. The sequence came from a human donor with non-small cell lung cancer that progressed on radiotherapy plus ipilimumab. The CDR3, as DNA: TGTGCCAGCAGCTCACAGGGTCCGCGGTCCGGGGAGCTGTTTTTT. It translates to CASSSQGPRSGELFF.